The 25 T cell receptor beta chains in this list originate from one sample, sequenced in a study of CD8+CD57+ T cells in acquired aplastic anemia. The TCR beta profiling, which covered VDJ combination and CDR3 sequence, was carried out using genomic DNA as the template. TCRdb re-derived calls from the reads in MiXCR, one entry per CDR3 protein. The table has around 200,000 distinct CDR3 sequences, approximately 50% seen once. The sample comprised sorted CD4+, CD8+, or CD8+CD57+ T cells (not recorded which) from PBMCs. The receptors derive from a human donor in good health, serving as a control.

In DNA, the CDR3 is TGTGCCAGCAGAAACGGCAGGGTCGGGTACACTGAAGCTTTCTTT. It encodes CASRNGRVGYTEAFF. This rearrangement joins TRBV7-9 to TRBJ1-1; weak D call: TRBD1 (5 bases). The CDR3 has 15 residues. Germline loops: CDR1 SEHNR, CDR2 FQNEAQ (reference sequence). V was pared by 6 bases and J by 3 bases, with 17 bases between.

V and J are TRBV7-8 and TRBJ2-1; D remains unclear. The CDR3 totals 13 residues. The germline V and J ends were trimmed by 5 bases and 5 bases, with 10 bases remaining between them. The germline V gene has CDR1 SGHVS and CDR2 FQNEAQ. The CDR3 spells CASSPGPNNEQFF. The CDR3 DNA reads as TGTGCCAGCAGCCCCGGACCAAACAATGAGCAGTTCTTC.

This clonotype showed up many times. The chain employs TRBV7-2 and TRBJ2-7, with 8 bases aligning to TRBD2. This CDR3 spans 18 amino acids. CDR1 and CDR2 from the germline V gene are SGHTA and FQGNSA. Germline trimming cut 0 bases from V and 3 bases from J; bases unmatched to any gene: 13. The CDR3 DNA reads TGTGCCAGCAGCTTAGCTCGCGGGGGGCTACACTCGAACTACGAGCAGTACTTC. Residues: CASSLARGGLHSNYEQYF.

The sample holds many counts of this clonotype. The chain joins TRBV12-3 or TRBV12-4 to TRBJ1-2; perhaps TRBD1 as D (5 bases). Trimming took 3 bases from V and 1 from J, leaving 9 bases between them. CDR3 length: 14 residues. CDR3 coding DNA: TGTGCCAGCAGTTTCGCGGGGGTTAACTATGGCTACACCTTC. It yields the protein CASSFAGVNYGYTF.

The rearrangement joins TRBV4-1 to TRBJ2-1, with D perhaps TRBD2 (6 bases). V was clipped by 2 bases and J by 2 bases, with 10 bases between them. Germline values: CDR1 MGHRA, CDR2 YSYEKL. This CDR3 contains 15 residues. The CDR3, as DNA: TGCGCCAGCAGCCAACAGGGAGGCGCCTACAATGAGCAGTTCTTC. It yields the protein CASSQQGGAYNEQFF.

The gene calls are TRBV24-1 and TRBJ2-3, with 8 bases matching TRBD1. V shed 4 bases, J shed 6 bases, and the junction held 8 bases outside the gene matches. Germline lookup yields CDR1 KGHDR and CDR2 SFDVKD. The CDR3 sequence is 15 residues long. The CDR3 sequence is CATSDQDRVGDTQYF. Here the CDR3 DNA reads TGTGCCACCAGTGACCAGGACAGGGTAGGCGATACGCAGTATTTT.

This clonotype showed up many times. The chain links TRBV11-1 to TRBJ2-7; D could derive from TRBD1 or TRBD2 (5 bases each). Germline V gene lookup returns CDR1 SGHAT and CDR2 FQDESV (reference sequence). Deletions cut 5 bases from V and 2 bases from J, with 16 bases between. This CDR3 is built from 15 residues. CDR3 coding DNA: TGTGCCAGCAGCCTAGGGACGGCTCGGACCTACGAGCAGTACTTC. It encodes CASSLGTARTYEQYF.

CDR3 residues: CSVGGEGQGYTF. The CDR3, as DNA: TGCAGCGTTGGGGGTGAAGGGCAAGGCTACACCTTC. V and J are TRBV29-1 and TRBJ1-2; D gene ambiguous. From germline, CDR1 is SQVTM and CDR2 ANQGSEA. The CDR3 runs 12 residues. V dropped 4 bases and J dropped 8 bases, with 14 bases sitting between them.

The sample holds many counts of this clonotype. This chain joins TRBV5-6 and TRBJ2-7; maybe TRBD1 (5 bases). The CDR3 is made up of 18 amino acids. From germline, CDR1 is SGHDT and CDR2 YYEEEE. V lost 0 bases and J 1 base, leaving 20 bases between the germline ends. As DNA, the CDR3 is TGTGCCAGCAGCTTGGGTTGGACACAGCGCTACCCTTCCTACGAGCAGTACTTC. Translating gives CASSLGWTQRYPSYEQYF.

This clonotype was picked up many times. The rearrangement links TRBV5-6 to TRBJ2-2; weak D call: TRBD2 (5 bases). V was cut by 0 bases and J by 7 bases, with 16 bases left in between. This CDR3 is built from 16 residues. Germline loops: CDR1 SGHDT, CDR2 YYEEEE. CDR3 bases: TGTGCCAGCAGCTTGGACTGGAGAGGGTTTGGCGGGGAGCTGTTTTTT. Protein: CASSLDWRGFGGELFF. The entire variable domain, with the rest obtained from reference TRBV5-6 and TRBJ2-2, is as follows: DAGVTQSPTHLIKTRGQQVTLRCSPKSGHDTVSWYQQALGQGPQFIFQYYEEEERQRGNFPDRFSGHQFPNYSSELNVNALLLGDSALYLCASSLDWRGFGGELFFGEGSRLTVL.

V gene TRBV7-8 combines with J gene TRBJ2-5; the match to TRBD1 covers 7 bases. The CDR3 consists of 14 residues. V trimming: 6 bases; J trimming: 7 bases; junction bases outside the gene matches: 11. Germline lookup yields CDR1 SGHVS and CDR2 FQNEAQ. The CDR3 DNA is TGTGCCAGCAGACGAAGACAGGGCCCTCTGACCCAGTACTTC. Amino acid sequence: CASRRRQGPLTQYF.

This clonotype was counted many times. CDR3: CASSQKGQGWDRNIQYF. As DNA, the CDR3 is TGCGCCAGCAGCCAGAAGGGACAGGGATGGGATAGAAACATTCAGTACTTC. The chain is built from TRBV4-1 and TRBJ2-4; 9 bases agree with TRBD1. CDR1 and CDR2 (germline): MGHRA, YSYEKL. The CDR3 spans 17 residues. With 3 bases clipped from V and 6 bases from J, the junction kept 12 bases outside the gene matches.

The J gene is TRBJ1-2, the V gene TRBV10-3, with TRBD1 matching 8 bases. The CDR3 runs to 16 residues. Germline CDR1 is ENHRY and CDR2 is SYGVKD. Losses at the gene ends were 0 bases for V and 7 bases for J; bases not matched to a gene: 10. In DNA, the CDR3 is TGTGCCATCAGTGAGTCGCAGGGGGCCTCCGGAGTTGGCTACACCTTC. Encoded protein: CAISESQGASGVGYTF.

The chain links TRBV7-2 to TRBJ1-1; D is undetermined. Germline V CDR1 and CDR2: SGHTA, FQGNSA. Trimming removed 1 base from V and 5 bases from J, with 11 bases in between. This CDR3 comprises 14 residues. The CDR3 is CASSLEVRVTEAFF. The CDR3 DNA sequence: TGTGCCAGCAGCTTAGAAGTTCGGGTGACTGAAGCTTTCTTT.

V gene TRBV7-2 combines with J gene TRBJ1-6; 9 bases are a match to TRBD1. CDR1 is SGHTA and CDR2 is FQGNSA in the germline V gene. This CDR3 contains 17 residues. J gave up 8 bases and V 0 bases, and 8 bases lay outside the gene matches. CDR3 protein: CASSLAGGRTGDSPLHF. CDR3 in DNA: TGTGCCAGCAGCTTAGCTGGGGGCCGGACAGGGGATTCACCCCTCCACTTT.

This clonotype was observed many times. The rearrangement links TRBV7-9 to TRBJ1-1; no firm D call. The CDR3 extends over 12 amino acids. Germline lookup yields CDR1 SEHNR and CDR2 FQNEAQ (reference sequence). The ends were cut back, 1 base at V and 10 bases at J, with 10 bases in the middle. CDR3 loop: CASSLEGRTAFF. In DNA form, the CDR3 reads TGTGCCAGCAGCTTAGAAGGGAGGACAGCTTTCTTT.

This clonotype was seen repeatedly, ten times or more. The chain carries TRBV7-2 and TRBJ2-1; possibly TRBD2 for D (6 bases). CDR1 SGHTA and CDR2 FQGNSA come from the germline V gene. The CDR3 length is 14 residues. Trimming removed 1 base from V and 8 bases from J, with 12 bases in between. In nucleotides, the CDR3 is TGTGCCAGCAGCTTAGTCGGGGGTGGTTATGAGCAGTTCTTC. It specifies CASSLVGGGYEQFF. Drawing the rest from reference TRBV7-2 and TRBJ2-1, the complete variable domain is GAGVSQSPSNKVTEKGKDVELRCDPISGHTALYWYRQSLGQGLEFLIYFQGNSAPDKSGLPSDRFSAERTGGSVSTLTIQRTQQEDSAVYLCASSLVGGGYEQFFGPGTRLTVL.

As regards this clonotype: This clone may be a read error of a much larger clone one base away. This chain connects TRBV10-3 to TRBJ2-7; TRBD1 agrees at 8 bases. Germline V gene lookup returns CDR1 ENHRY and CDR2 SYGVKD. The CDR3 spans 14 residues. For the CDR3, the DNA is TGTGCCAGCAGGGAGTCTGGATCGGACAGGGACCCACACTTC. Amino acid sequence: CASRESGSDRDPHF.

This chain uses TRBV20-1 with TRBJ1-3; 7 nucleotides match TRBD1. The germline CDR1 and CDR2 sequences are DFQATT and SNEGSKA (reference sequence). J lost 2 bases, V lost 2 bases, and 15 bases had no gene match. CDR3 length: 18 amino acids. This CDR3 is CSARFGDRAMGAGNTIYF. The CDR3 DNA reads as TGCAGTGCTAGATTTGGTGACAGGGCGATGGGGGCTGGAAACACCATATATTTT.

This clonotype was seen only a few times. The rearrangement uses TRBV7-2 and TRBJ2-1; 9 nucleotides agree with TRBD2. The CDR3 consists of 17 residues. V was pared by 5 bases and J by 4 bases, with 12 bases of the junction left unmatched. Germline V CDR1 and CDR2: SGHTA, FQGNSA. CDR3 in DNA: TGTGCCAGCAGCCGTGAGGGGGGGGCGGGGGGGTACAATGAGCAGTTCTTC. It encodes CASSREGGAGGYNEQFF.

This clonotype was counted once. The V call is TRBV9, the J call TRBJ2-2, with D maybe TRBD1 (8 bases). Per germline, CDR1 SGDLS and CDR2 YYNGEE. The CDR3 is 16 residues long. Trimming left V 3 bases short and J 6 bases short, with 18 bases between. CDR3 nucleotide sequence: TGTGCCAGCAGCGCCCCTCAGGGGGCGGGGGCCGGGGAGCTGTTTTTT. Its protein product is CASSAPQGAGAGELFF.

This clonotype was observed once. The gene calls are TRBV14 and TRBJ1-1; 8 positions agree with TRBD1. The CDR3 consists of 14 residues. CDR1 and CDR2 from the germline V gene are SGHDN and FVKESK. Trimming cost V 1 base and J 4 bases; bases outside gene matches: 2. Written as DNA, the CDR3 is TGTGCCAGCAGCCAAGGACAGGGGTCCACTGAAGCTTTCTTT. The encoded protein is CASSQGQGSTEAFF.

V gene TRBV10-2 combines with J gene TRBJ1-4; no clear D. CDR3 length: 11 residues. The germline CDR1 and CDR2 sequences are WSHSY and SAAADI. The V and J ends lost 3 bases and 8 bases respectively, with 4 bases between them. The CDR3 bases are TGCGCCAGCAGTGATTACGAAAAACTGTTTTTT. As protein: CASSDYEKLFF.

This clonotype was seen a single time. A junction boundary mismatches the germline segment, possibly from a read error. This sequence joins TRBV5-1 and TRBJ1-3, with TRBD1 matching over 9 bases. Germline V CDR1 and CDR2: SGHRS, YFSETQ. The CDR3 contains 15 residues. This CDR3 reads CASSFRTGEWNTIYF. The CDR3 nucleotides read TGTGCCAGCAGCTTCCGGACAGGGGAGTGGAACACCATATATTTT.

This clonotype was seen ten or more times. The chain uses TRBV24-1 and TRBJ1-2; D remains ambiguous. V was cut by 0 bases and J by 6 bases, with 7 bases left in between. The CDR3 extends over 13 amino acids. CDR1 KGHDR and CDR2 SFDVKD come from the germline V gene. The CDR3 here is CATSDLVSDGYTF. CDR3 DNA: TGTGCCACCAGTGATTTGGTGTCGGATGGCTACACCTTC.